These T cell receptor beta chains were read from a single sample in a study of metastatic and nonmetastatic thyroid tumors. Using MiXCR, TCRdb reanalyzed the PCR reads. This table has 13,000 to 15,000 clones, around 25% appearing once. What was sequenced was tumor tissue. Receptor source: a female donor with papillary thyroid cancer or a benign thyroid nodule (not recorded which). Some clones in this sample may be carry-over from other donors' samples. Both conserved end residues are part of each CDR3. A D gene is named only where the DNA matches it firmly. For some rows the clone size is stated as once, few or many, or as a class when expanded; others skip it.

v_gene	d_gene	abundance	j_gene	CDR3nt	CDR3aa
TRBV28	NA	medium-sized	TRBJ1-5	TGTGCCAGCAGTTTAGGGATGCATGTCAGGGGCCAGCCCCAGCATTTT	CASSLGMHVRGQPQHF
TRBV6-4	NA	medium-sized	TRBJ1-1	TGTGCCAGCAGTGACTCGGACAAGAACACTGAAGCTTTCTTT	CASSDSDKNTEAFF
TRBV19	NA	NA	TRBJ1-2	TGTGCCAGTAGTCCCCAGGGGAACTATGGCTACACCTTC	CASSPQGNYGYTF
TRBV30	TRBD2	medium-sized	TRBJ2-7	TGTGCCTGGAGGATAGCGGGAGGGCCGGGGGAGCAGTACTTC	CAWRIAGGPGEQYF
TRBV27	NA	few	TRBJ2-2	TGTGCCAGCAGTTTAATGGATAACACCGGGGAGCTGTTTTTT	CASSLMDNTGELFF
TRBV18	NA	many	TRBJ1-4	TGTGCCAGCTCCCCTAGACCCCTGCTGGTTGGGGGAAATGAAAAACTGTTTTTT	CASSPRPLLVGGNEKLFF
TRBV15	NA	NA	TRBJ1-2	TGTGCCACCAGCACGGAAGGGGGTGATGGCTACACCTTC	CATSTEGGDGYTF
TRBV7-3	NA	NA	TRBJ2-1	TGTGCCAGCAGCTCCAGTTGGACTCACAATGAGCAGTTCTTC	CASSSSWTHNEQFF
TRBV7-9	NA	many	TRBJ1-4	TGTGCCAGCAGCCCAAGGGAAAATGAAAAACTGTTTTTT	CASSPRENEKLFF
TRBV29-1	NA	NA	TRBJ2-7	TGCAGCGTTGGAGGGTCCGAGCAGTACTTC	CSVGGSEQYF
TRBV12-3/TRBV12-4	NA	medium-sized	TRBJ1-1	TGTGCCAGCAGACTACAGGAGAACACTGAAGCTTTCTTT	CASRLQENTEAFF
TRBV12-3/TRBV12-4	TRBD2	few	TRBJ2-1	TGTGCCAGCAGTTTTACTAGCGGGAGAATCAATGAGCAGTTCTTC	CASSFTSGRINEQFF
TRBV20-1	TRBD2	many	TRBJ2-1	TGCAGTGCTAGACTAGCGGGAGTACGACGTGAGCAGTTCTTC	CSARLAGVRREQFF
TRBV27	TRBD1	NA	TRBJ1-5	TGTGTCAGCAGTTCTACATCAGGGGGAAATCAGCCCCAGCATTTT	CVSSSTSGGNQPQHF
TRBV3-1	TRBD1	many	TRBJ2-1	TGTGCCAGCAGCCAAACGGACAGGGTAAATGAGCAGTTCTTC	CASSQTDRVNEQFF
TRBV3-1	TRBD1	NA	TRBJ2-5	TGTGCCAGCAGCCCGCGATCGGACAGGGACGAAGAGACCCAGTACTTC	CASSPRSDRDEETQYF
TRBV19	TRBD1	many	TRBJ1-5	TGTGCCAGTAGTCAGACAGGGACCGGGGGTCAGCCCCAGCATTTT	CASSQTGTGGQPQHF
TRBV5-4	TRBD1	many	TRBJ2-7	TGTGCCAGCAGCTCCCGGGACAGGGGGCGAGAGCAGTACTTC	CASSSRDRGREQYF
TRBV5-1	NA	NA	TRBJ2-6	TGCGCCAGCAGCTTGGTAGACAGGAGGACTGGGGCCAACGTCCTGACTTTC	CASSLVDRRTGANVLTF
TRBV14	NA	few	TRBJ1-2	TGTGCCAGCAGCCAAGGCAGTAGTTATGGCTACACCTTC	CASSQGSSYGYTF
TRBV4-2	TRBD1	few	TRBJ2-1	TGTGCCAGCAGCCAAGATGGACAGGTCCACAATGAGCAGTTCTTC	CASSQDGQVHNEQFF
TRBV19	NA	few	TRBJ1-1	TGTGCCAGTAGTTCAGGGGACACGAACACTGAAGCTTTCTTT	CASSSGDTNTEAFF
TRBV5-6	NA	NA	TRBJ1-2	TGTGCCAGCAGCCGCGGGGCCGGTGGCTACACCTTC	CASSRGAGGYTF
TRBV27	NA	NA	TRBJ2-7	TGTGCCAGCAGTGTCAGGGGGGGGGGCGTACACGAGCAGTACTTC	CASSVRGGGVHEQYF
TRBV5-4	NA	many	TRBJ2-3	TGTGCCAGCAGCGACGAGGGACACCTCACAGATACGCAGTATTTT	CASSDEGHLTDTQYF
TRBV18	NA	NA	TRBJ1-2	TGTGCCAGCTCACCAACGACGGGGGATGGCTACACCTTC	CASSPTTGDGYTF
TRBV4-1	NA	NA	TRBJ1-4	TGCGCCAGCAGCCGGGATCAAACTGAAAAACTGTTTTTT	CASSRDQTEKLFF
TRBV6-5	TRBD1	many	TRBJ2-1	TGTGCCAGCAGTCCCGGGACAGGAGGAGGATTAGGGGGGCGTAATGAGCAGTTCTTC	CASSPGTGGGLGGRNEQFF
TRBV27	NA	few	TRBJ1-6	TGTGCCAGCAGTCCCCGACCGCCTTATACACCCCTCCACTTT	CASSPRPPYTPLHF
TRBV2	TRBD1	many	TRBJ1-5	TGTGCCAGCAGTGAAATCGGGACAGCTCTTAGGGCCCAGCATTTT	CASSEIGTALRAQHF